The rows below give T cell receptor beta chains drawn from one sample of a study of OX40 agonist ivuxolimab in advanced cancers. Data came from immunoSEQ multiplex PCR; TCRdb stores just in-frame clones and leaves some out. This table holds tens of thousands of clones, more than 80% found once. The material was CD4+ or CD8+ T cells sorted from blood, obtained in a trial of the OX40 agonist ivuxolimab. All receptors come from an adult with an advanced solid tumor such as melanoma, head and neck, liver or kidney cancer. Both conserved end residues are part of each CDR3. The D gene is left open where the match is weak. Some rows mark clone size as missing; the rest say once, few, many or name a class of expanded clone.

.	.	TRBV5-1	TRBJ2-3	TGCGCCAGCAGCCTCCCGGGATCAAGCACAGATACGCAGTATTTT	CASSLPGSSTDTQYF
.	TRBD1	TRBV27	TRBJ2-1	TGTGCCAGCAGTCCCAGACAGGGTAGGACCTACAATGAGCAGTTCTTC	CASSPRQGRTYNEQFF
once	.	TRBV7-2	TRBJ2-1	TGTGCCAGCAGCTTATACATGGGGCGGGGCCGGGGTGAGCAGTTCTTC	CASSLYMGRGRGEQFF
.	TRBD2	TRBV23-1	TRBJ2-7	TGCGCCAGCCTCCAAAGCGCTAGCGGGATTAGCTCCTACGAGCAGTACTTC	CASLQSASGISSYEQYF
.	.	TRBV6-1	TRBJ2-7	TGTGCCAGCAGTGACGTTAATACCTACGAGCAGTACTTC	CASSDVNTYEQYF
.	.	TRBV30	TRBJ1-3	TGTGCCTGGAGGCTTCTAGGAAACACCATATATTTT	CAWRLLGNTIYF
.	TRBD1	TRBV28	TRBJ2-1	TGTGCCAGCAGTTTAAGGACAGGGAAAAGCAATGAGCAGTTCTTC	CASSLRTGKSNEQFF
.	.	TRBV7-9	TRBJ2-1	TGTGCCAGCAGCCCTAGACGGACTGGGAATGAGCAGTTCTTC	CASSPRRTGNEQFF
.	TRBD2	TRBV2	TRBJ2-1	TGTGCCAGCAGTGTAGGGACTATGCTGTTCTTC	CASSVGTMLFF
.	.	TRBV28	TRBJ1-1	TGTGCCAGCAGTTTGCCCAGTGGGCTGTTCGTAAAAGGTGGTGATGAAGCTTTCTTT	CASSLPSGLFVKGGDEAFF
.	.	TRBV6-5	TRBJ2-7	TGTGCCAGCAATCAGGCGAGCTCCTACGAGCAGTACTTC	CASNQASSYEQYF
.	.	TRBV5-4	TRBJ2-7	TGTGCCAGCAGCTCCCTCGGGGGGCAGGGGACCTACGAGCAGTACTTC	CASSSLGGQGTYEQYF
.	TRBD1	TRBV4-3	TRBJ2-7	TGCGCCAGCAGCCAAGTAGGGGGACAGGGGATCAACGAGCAGTACTTC	CASSQVGGQGINEQYF
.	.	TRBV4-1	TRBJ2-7	TGCGCCAGCAGCCAACCCCGGGACAACTCCTACGAGCAGTACTTC	CASSQPRDNSYEQYF
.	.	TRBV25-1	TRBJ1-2	TGTGCCAGCAGGGCCTCGGGGGCTAACTATGGCTACACCTTC	CASRASGANYGYTF
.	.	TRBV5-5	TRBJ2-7	TGTGCCAGCAGCTCCCTCTACGAGCAGTACTTC	CASSSLYEQYF
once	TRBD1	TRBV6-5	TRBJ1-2	TGTGCCAGCAGCCCACTTCGACAGGGAAACTATGGCTACACCTTC	CASSPLRQGNYGYTF
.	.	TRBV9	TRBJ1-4	TGTGCCAGCAGCGGACCAGGGGACGGAAAAAATGAAAAACTGTTTTTT	CASSGPGDGKNEKLFF
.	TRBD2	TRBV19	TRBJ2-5	TGTGCCACCTCAGGGCAGGGACTAGGGTATCAAGAGACCCAGTACTTC	CATSGQGLGYQETQYF
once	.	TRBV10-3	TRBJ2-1	TGTGCCATCAGCCCCCAGGGTAGCAGCCTCAATGAGCAGTTCTTC	CAISPQGSSLNEQFF
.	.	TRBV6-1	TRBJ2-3	TGTGCCAGCAGTGAAGGTCAGAGTCGGTCAGATACGCAGTATTTT	CASSEGQSRSDTQYF
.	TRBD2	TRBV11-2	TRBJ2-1	TGTGCCAGCAGCTTAGGGGGGACTAAAAATGAGCAGTTCTTC	CASSLGGTKNEQFF
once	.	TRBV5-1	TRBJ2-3	TGCGCCAGCAGCCCCGGGACGACCTTGGGCACAGATACGCAGTATTTT	CASSPGTTLGTDTQYF
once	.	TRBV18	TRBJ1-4	TGTGCCAGCTCACCAATCCCCCAAGGGACACAGGGAGAAAAACTGTTTTTT	CASSPIPQGTQGEKLFF
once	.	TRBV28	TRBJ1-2	TGTGCCAGCAGTCAGAACGGGCCAAGTTATGGCTACACCTTC	CASSQNGPSYGYTF
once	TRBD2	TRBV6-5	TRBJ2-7	TGTGCCAGCAGTTCACTAGCGGGAGGATACGAGCAGTACTTC	CASSSLAGGYEQYF
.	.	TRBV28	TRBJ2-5	TGTGCCAGCAGTTTGTCTCAGGGTTCCGAGACCCAGTACTTC	CASSLSQGSETQYF
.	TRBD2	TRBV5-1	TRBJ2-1	TGCGCCAGCAGCCCGGGACTAGCGGGAGGGCCCTACAATGAGCAGTTCTTC	CASSPGLAGGPYNEQFF
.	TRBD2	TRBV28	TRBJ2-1	TGTGCCAGCAGTTCGGGACTAGGACTCTCCTACAATGAGCAGTTCTTC	CASSSGLGLSYNEQFF
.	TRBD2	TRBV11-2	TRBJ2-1	TGTGCCAGCCGCCTGACTAGCGGGCCGGGCGGGGAGCAGTTCTTC	CASRLTSGPGGEQFF
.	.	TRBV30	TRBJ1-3	TGTGCCTGGACCAGGGCTGGAAACACCATATATTTT	CAWTRAGNTIYF
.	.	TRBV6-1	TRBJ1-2	TGTGCCAGCACCCCGATGGGGGACTATGGCTACACCTTC	CASTPMGDYGYTF
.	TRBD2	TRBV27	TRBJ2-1	TGTGCCAGCAGTCCCTACAATAGCGGGAGGGCCGGTTTAGTGTCTGAGCAGTTCTTC	CASSPYNSGRAGLVSEQFF
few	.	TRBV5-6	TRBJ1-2	TGTGCCAGCAGCTCCCCCCCCAGGAGGGATGGCTACACCTTC	CASSSPPRRDGYTF
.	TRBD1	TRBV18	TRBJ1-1	TGTGCCAGCTCACCACCGGGACAGGGGGCACGAAACACTGAAGCTTTCTTT	CASSPPGQGARNTEAFF
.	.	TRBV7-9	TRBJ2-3	TGTGCCAGCAGCTTAATGGGGGGCGCAGATACGCAGTATTTT	CASSLMGGADTQYF
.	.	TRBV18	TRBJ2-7	TGTGCCAGCTCATCACTACTGGACCAAAGCTCCTACGAGCAGTACTTC	CASSSLLDQSSYEQYF
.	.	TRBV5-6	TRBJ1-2	TGTGCCAGCAGCTTGGACTTATGGGGTGGCTACACCTTC	CASSLDLWGGYTF
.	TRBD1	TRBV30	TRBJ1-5	TGTGCCTGGAGTACCGGACAGGATCAGCCCCAGCATTTT	CAWSTGQDQPQHF
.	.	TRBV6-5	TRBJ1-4	TGTGCCAGCAGTGCAGGGGTGGCTAATGAAAAACTGTTTTTT	CASSAGVANEKLFF
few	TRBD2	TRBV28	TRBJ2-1	TGTGCCAGCAGTCGGGGGACTAGCGACCTCTACAATGAGCAGTTCTTC	CASSRGTSDLYNEQFF
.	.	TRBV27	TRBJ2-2	TGTGCCAGCAGTCCCGAGGTAGCCGGGGAGCTGTTTTTT	CASSPEVAGELFF
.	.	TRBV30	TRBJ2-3	TGTGCCTGGAGACACAGGTCAGATACGCAGTATTTT	CAWRHRSDTQYF
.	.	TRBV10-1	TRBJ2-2	TGCGCCAGCTCGGGAACAGTTAACACCGGGGAGCTGTTTTTT	CASSGTVNTGELFF
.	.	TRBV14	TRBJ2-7	TGTGCCAGCAGCCAAGATAAAAGGGACGAGCAGTACTTC	CASSQDKRDEQYF
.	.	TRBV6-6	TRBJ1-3	TGTGCCAGCAGCGAGCAGGGCTCTGGAAACACCATATATTTT	CASSEQGSGNTIYF
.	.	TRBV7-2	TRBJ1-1	TGTGCCAGCAGCTACGAAATGAACACTGAAGCTTTCTTT	CASSYEMNTEAFF
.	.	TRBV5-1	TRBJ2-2	TGCGCCAGCAGCTTAAACCGGGGTATCGACACCGGGGAGCTGTTTTTT	CASSLNRGIDTGELFF
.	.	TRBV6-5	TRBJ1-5	TGTGCCAGCAGCGCACAGGGAGTAGGCAATCAGCCCCAGCATTTT	CASSAQGVGNQPQHF
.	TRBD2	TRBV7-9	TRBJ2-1	TGTGCCAGCAGCTTTACCGGGACTAGCGGGAGAAGGTCCTACAATGAGCAGTTCTTC	CASSFTGTSGRRSYNEQFF
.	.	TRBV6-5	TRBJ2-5	TGTGCCAGCAGTAGGGGCTGGGTCGAAGGGGAGACCCAGTACTTC	CASSRGWVEGETQYF
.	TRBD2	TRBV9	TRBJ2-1	TGTGCCAGCAGCACATCTAGCGGGATCTACAATGAGCAGTTCTTC	CASSTSSGIYNEQFF